In its sample, the clone carrying this TCR beta chain was seen a few times. Its antigen remains unknown. The data derive from a study of somatic mutations in cytotoxic T cells in rheumatoid arthritis. Findings and limits, study-wide: Levels of CD8+ T-cell clonality in rheumatoid arthritis patients were statistically indistinguishable from those seen in age-matched healthy controls, with no significant difference. For about an eighth of the roughly 65 patients, a single CD8+ clone accounted for more than 20% of CD8+ cells.

Looked up from germline, CDR1 is SNHLY and CDR2 is FYNNEI. Between the trimmed V and J ends, which lost 3 bases and 0 bases, there was a span of 14 bases. This CDR3 is 17 amino acids long. The assay was immunoSEQ multiplex PCR, and TCRdb's table has in-frame clones only and misses some. In the table there are roughly 20,000 clones, around 75% of which are singletons. The gene calls are TRBV2 and TRBJ2-2; D call uncertain. The origin of this receptor is an adult with rheumatoid arthritis. Sample: CD8+ T cells sorted from blood. As DNA, the CDR3 is TGTGCCAGCAGTGATATCGTGGGTACTGCGAACACCGGGGAGCTGTTTTTT. This encodes CASSDIVGTANTGELFF.